A selection of T cell receptor beta chains follows, all from one sample in a study of blood T cells in healthy people across ages. TCRdb fed the 5' RACE reads into MiXCR, producing one record per CDR3 protein. The sample lists over 1,200,000 distinct CDR3 sequences; 55% to 75% were seen once. Sequenced input: blood. The receptors shown here come from a young man in good health. Each CDR3 is given with its conserved first and last residue. A D gene is named only where the DNA matches it firmly. The size of a clone is reported for some rows only, either as once, few or many, or as a class for expanded clones.

d_call	v_call	clone_size	j_call	cdr3_aa	cdr3_nt
NA	TRBV7-9	NA	TRBJ2-5	CASSPGVVSQETQYF	TGTGCCAGCAGCCCAGGGGTAGTTTCCCAAGAGACCCAGTACTTC
TRBD2	TRBV6-5	NA	TRBJ2-1	CASSRRDYSHNEQFF	TGTGCCAGCTCCCGCCGGGACTACTCCCACAATGAGCAGTTCTTC
TRBD1	TRBV20-1	once	TRBJ1-1	CSASSREWDRLRTEAFF	TGCAGTGCTAGCAGTCGTGAGTGGGACAGATTAAGGACTGAAGCTTTCTTT
NA	TRBV27	NA	TRBJ1-1	CASSLYIGNTEAFF	TGTGCCAGCAGTTTATATATCGGGAACACTGAAGCTTTCTTT
NA	TRBV18	NA	TRBJ1-1	CASSLGEAGEAFF	TGTGCCAGCTCACTTGGGGAAGCCGGTGAAGCTTTCTTT
NA	TRBV7-9	NA	TRBJ1-1	CASSSYGQPEAFF	TGTGCCAGCAGCTCATACGGACAGCCTGAAGCTTTCTTT
NA	TRBV6-5	NA	TRBJ2-5	CASTPPNGLETQYF	TGTGCCAGCACGCCACCCAACGGCTTAGAGACCCAGTACTTC
NA	TRBV27	NA	TRBJ1-2	CASSSHSGTAYGYTF	TGTGCCAGCAGTTCCCACAGCGGGACCGCCTATGGCTACACCTTC
NA	TRBV25-1	NA	TRBJ2-2	CASSDAGIGDTGELFF	TGTGCCAGCAGTGACGCGGGCATAGGGGACACCGGGGAGCTGTTTTTT
NA	TRBV20-1	NA	TRBJ1-2	CSARDLVGGGGYTF	TGCAGTGCTAGAGATCTCGTGGGGGGTGGAGGCTACACCTTC
NA	TRBV27	NA	TRBJ2-7	CASSATRGYEQYF	TGTGCCAGCAGTGCAACAAGGGGCTACGAGCAGTACTTC
NA	TRBV12-5	few	TRBJ1-3	CASGSSLNTIYF	TGTGCTAGTGGTTCCTCCCTGAACACCATATATTTT
NA	TRBV20-1	NA	TRBJ1-5	CSARDFGENSNQPQHF	TGCAGTGCTAGAGATTTCGGAGAGAATAGCAATCAGCCCCAGCATTTT
NA	TRBV29-1	NA	TRBJ2-5	CSVDTETQYF	TGCAGCGTTGATACGGAGACCCAGTACTTC
TRBD2	TRBV11-2	NA	TRBJ2-7	CASSRTSGGLVEQYF	TGTGCCAGCAGTCGTACTAGCGGGGGGCTTGTCGAGCAGTACTTC
NA	TRBV24-1	NA	TRBJ2-2	CATRRGAGTGELFF	TGTGCCACCAGGAGGGGGGCCGGCACCGGGGAGCTGTTTTTT
TRBD2	TRBV20-1	NA	TRBJ2-5	CSARVPRGSQETQYF	TGCAGTGCTAGAGTTCCGCGGGGGTCCCAAGAGACCCAGTACTTC
NA	TRBV5-1	NA	TRBJ2-7	CASSLGWELIEQYF	TGCGCCAGCAGCTTGGGGTGGGAGCTGATCGAGCAGTACTTC
TRBD1	TRBV6-5	NA	TRBJ1-1	CASSDGTGPYTEAFF	TGTGCCAGCAGTGACGGGACAGGTCCGTACACTGAAGCTTTCTTT
TRBD2	TRBV29-1	NA	TRBJ2-5	CSVEMTSGGFGTQYF	TGCAGCGTTGAAATGACTAGCGGCGGTTTCGGGACCCAGTACTTC
NA	TRBV12-3/TRBV12-4	few	TRBJ2-5	CASKGRGLETQYF	TGTGCCAGCAAAGGCAGGGGACTAGAGACCCAGTACTTC
NA	TRBV27	once	TRBJ1-2	CASKPLGIFYGYTF	TGTGCCAGCAAGCCCCTAGGGATCTTCTATGGCTACACCTTC
NA	TRBV3-1	few	TRBJ2-3	CASSRGRVGSTDTQYF	TGTGCCAGCAGCCGCGGCCGGGTCGGCAGCACAGATACGCAGTATTTT
NA	TRBV21-1	NA	TRBJ2-4	CASSTRRKQYF	TGTGCCAGCAGCACCCGTCGTAAGCAGTACTTC